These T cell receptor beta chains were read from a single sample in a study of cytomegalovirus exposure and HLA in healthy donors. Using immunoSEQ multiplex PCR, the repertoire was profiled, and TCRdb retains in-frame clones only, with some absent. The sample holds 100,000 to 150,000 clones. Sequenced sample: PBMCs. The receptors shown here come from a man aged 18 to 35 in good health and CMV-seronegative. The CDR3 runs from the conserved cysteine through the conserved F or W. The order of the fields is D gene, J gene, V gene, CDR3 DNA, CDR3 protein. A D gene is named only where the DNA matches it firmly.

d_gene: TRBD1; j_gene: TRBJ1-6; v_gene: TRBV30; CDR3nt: TGTGGGACCGACAGGGTATTGGAGTCCTATAATTCACCCCTCCACTTT; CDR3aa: CGTDRVLESYNSPLHF
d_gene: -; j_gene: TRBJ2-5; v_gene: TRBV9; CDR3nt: TGTGCCAGCAGCGTAGCAGGGTCGGAGACCCAGTACTTC; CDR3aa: CASSVAGSETQYF
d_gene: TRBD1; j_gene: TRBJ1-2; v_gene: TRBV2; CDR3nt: TGTGCCAGCAGAACAGGGGGCGAGGGGGGCTACACCTTC; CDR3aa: CASRTGGEGGYTF
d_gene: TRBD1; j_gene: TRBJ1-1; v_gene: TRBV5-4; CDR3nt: TGTGCCAGCAGCTCTCCGGCGACAGGGGTGAACACTGAAGCTTTCTTT; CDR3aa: CASSSPATGVNTEAFF
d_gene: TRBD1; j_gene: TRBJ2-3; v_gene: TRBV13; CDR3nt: TGTGCCAGCAGCCCCGACTTTCAGGGGGCCGTAAATACGCAGTATTTT; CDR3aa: CASSPDFQGAVNTQYF
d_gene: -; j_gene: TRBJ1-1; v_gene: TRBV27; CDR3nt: TGTGCCAGCAGCCAGCAAGGGGCAGGACCGAGGACTGAAGCTTTCTTT; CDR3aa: CASSQQGAGPRTEAFF
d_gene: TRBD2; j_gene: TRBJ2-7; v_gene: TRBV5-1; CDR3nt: TGCGCCAGCAGCCCCGGGACTAGCGACTACTCCTACGAGCAGTACTTC; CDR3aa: CASSPGTSDYSYEQYF
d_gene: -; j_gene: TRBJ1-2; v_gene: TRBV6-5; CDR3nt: TGTGCCAGCAGATTCACCAACGAGTTAAAGTTAGGCTACACCTTC; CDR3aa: CASRFTNELKLGYTF
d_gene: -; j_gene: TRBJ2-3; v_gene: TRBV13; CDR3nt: TGTGCCAGCAGCTCCCTCGGGATCGATACGCAGTATTTT; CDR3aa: CASSSLGIDTQYF
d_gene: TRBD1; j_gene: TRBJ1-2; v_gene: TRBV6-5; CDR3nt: TGTGCCAGCAGTTACTCTGGACAGGGAAACTATGGCTACACCTTC; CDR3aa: CASSYSGQGNYGYTF
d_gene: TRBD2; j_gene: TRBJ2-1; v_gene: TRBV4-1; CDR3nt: TGCGCCAGCAGCTGGGGGACTAGCGGCTACAATGAGCAGTTCTTC; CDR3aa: CASSWGTSGYNEQFF
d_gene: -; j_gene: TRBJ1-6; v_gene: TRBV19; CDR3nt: TGTGCCAGTAGTATGGGGACTGCTCATTCACCCCTCCACTTT; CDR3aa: CASSMGTAHSPLHF
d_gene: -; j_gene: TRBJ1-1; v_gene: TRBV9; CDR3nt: TGTGCCAGCAGGGAGCGGTCGAACACTGAAGCTTTCTTT; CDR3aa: CASRERSNTEAFF
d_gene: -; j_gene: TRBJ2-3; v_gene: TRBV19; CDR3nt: TGTGCCAGTAGTATAGCGTCCCCCCATACGCAGTATTTT; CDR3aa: CASSIASPHTQYF
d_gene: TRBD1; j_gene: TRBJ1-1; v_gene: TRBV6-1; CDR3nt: TGTGCCACCAGGACAGGACCGAACACTGAAGCTTTCTTT; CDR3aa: CATRTGPNTEAFF
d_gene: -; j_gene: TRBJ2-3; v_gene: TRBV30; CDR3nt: TGTGCCTGGGGAGTGAGTGGCACAGATACGCAGTATTTT; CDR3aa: CAWGVSGTDTQYF
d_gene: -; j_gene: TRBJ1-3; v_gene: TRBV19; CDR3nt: TGTGCCAGTAGTCCGAGCTCTGGAAACACCATATATTTT; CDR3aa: CASSPSSGNTIYF
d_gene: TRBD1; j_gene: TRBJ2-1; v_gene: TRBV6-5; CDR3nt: TGTGCCAGCAGCCAAGGACAGGGGGCCTACAATGAGCAGTTCTTC; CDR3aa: CASSQGQGAYNEQFF
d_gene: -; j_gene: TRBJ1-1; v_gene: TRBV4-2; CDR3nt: TGTGCCAGCAGCCATAGTGCGGTTAACACTGAAGCTTTCTTT; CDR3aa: CASSHSAVNTEAFF
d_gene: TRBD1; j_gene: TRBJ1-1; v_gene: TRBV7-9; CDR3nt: TGTGCCAGCAGCTCCGGACAGGGTGTGCACACTGAAGCTTTCTTT; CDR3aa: CASSSGQGVHTEAFF
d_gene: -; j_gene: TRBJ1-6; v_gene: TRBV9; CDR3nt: TGTGCCAGCAGCGTAGGGAGGGATTCACCCCTCCACTTT; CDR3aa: CASSVGRDSPLHF
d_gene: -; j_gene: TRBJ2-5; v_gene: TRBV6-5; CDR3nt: TGTGCCAGCAGTCCCAGAATTATCAGGGGAGAGACCCAGTACTTC; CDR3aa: CASSPRIIRGETQYF
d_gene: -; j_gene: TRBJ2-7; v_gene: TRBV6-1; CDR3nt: TGTGCCAGCAGTGAAAATTGGGCCTCCTACGAGCAGTACTTC; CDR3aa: CASSENWASYEQYF
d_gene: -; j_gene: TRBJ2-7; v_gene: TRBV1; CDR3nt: TGCACCAGCAGCCAAGATCAAGGGGGAGAGGTGGGAGAGCAGTACTTC; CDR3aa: CTSSQDQGGEVGEQYF
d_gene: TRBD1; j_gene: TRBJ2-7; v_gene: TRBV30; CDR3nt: TGTGCCTGGAGTCCCCGGGCAGGGGGCTGGCCAAGGCAGTACTTC; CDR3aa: CAWSPRAGGWPRQYF
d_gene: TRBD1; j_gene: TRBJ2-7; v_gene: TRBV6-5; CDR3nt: TGTGCCAGCAGTTTCCGGACAGGGGTGCACGAGCAGTACTTC; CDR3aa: CASSFRTGVHEQYF
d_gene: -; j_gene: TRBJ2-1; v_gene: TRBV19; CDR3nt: TGTGCCAGTAGTCATCTAGCGAACAATGAGCAGTTCTTC; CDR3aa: CASSHLANNEQFF
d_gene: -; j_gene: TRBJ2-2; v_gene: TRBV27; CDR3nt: TGTGCCAGCCAGAACACCGGGGAGCTGTTTTTT; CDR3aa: CASQNTGELFF
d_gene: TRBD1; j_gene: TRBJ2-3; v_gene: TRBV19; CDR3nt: TGTGCCAGTAGTATAGGGGGACAGGGGGATGGGGATACGCAGTATTTT; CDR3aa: CASSIGGQGDGDTQYF
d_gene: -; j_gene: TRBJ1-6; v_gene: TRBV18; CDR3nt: TGTGCCAGCTCACCTAACGCAGTCTATAATTCACCCCTCCACTTT; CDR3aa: CASSPNAVYNSPLHF
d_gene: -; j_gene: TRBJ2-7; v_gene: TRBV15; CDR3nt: TGTGCCACCAGCGGAGCCCCGAACTCCGTTGGCGAGCAGTACTTC; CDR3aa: CATSGAPNSVGEQYF
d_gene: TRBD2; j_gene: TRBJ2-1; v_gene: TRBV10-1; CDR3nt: TGCGCCAGCAGCCTGGGACTAGCGGGAGAGGCGGAGGAGTTCTTC; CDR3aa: CASSLGLAGEAEEFF
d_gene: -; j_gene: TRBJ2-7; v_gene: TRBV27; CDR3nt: TGTGCCAGCCGCTCTCCTCGAGGCAGTGCCTCCTACGAGCAGTACTTC; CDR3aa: CASRSPRGSASYEQYF
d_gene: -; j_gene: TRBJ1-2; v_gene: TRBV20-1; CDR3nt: TGCAGTGCTTCTGACTATGGCTACACCTTC; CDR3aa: CSASDYGYTF
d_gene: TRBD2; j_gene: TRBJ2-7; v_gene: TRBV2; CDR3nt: TGTGCCAGCAGTGTATCTAGCGGGGTACAGAGCGAGCAGTACTTC; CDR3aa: CASSVSSGVQSEQYF
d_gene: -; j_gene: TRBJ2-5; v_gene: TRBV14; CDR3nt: TGTGCCAGCAGTTTAGTGGGAGGTGAAGAGACCCAGTACTTC; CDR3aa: CASSLVGGEETQYF
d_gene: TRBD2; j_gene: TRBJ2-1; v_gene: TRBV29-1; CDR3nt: TGCAGCGTCGGCGGGACTAGCGGTGGGCGGGAGCAGTTCTTC; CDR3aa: CSVGGTSGGREQFF
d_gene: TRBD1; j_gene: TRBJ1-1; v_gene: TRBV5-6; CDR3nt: TGTGCCAGCAGCCGATGGACAGGGAGGACTGAAGCTTTCTTT; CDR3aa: CASSRWTGRTEAFF
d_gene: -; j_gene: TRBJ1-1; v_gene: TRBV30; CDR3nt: TGTGCCTGGAGAGGAGGGTTGAACACTGAAGCTTTCTTT; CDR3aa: CAWRGGLNTEAFF
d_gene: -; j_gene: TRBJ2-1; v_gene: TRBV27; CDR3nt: TGTGCCAGCAGTGCCACCATCCGGAATGAGCAGTTCTTC; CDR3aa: CASSATIRNEQFF
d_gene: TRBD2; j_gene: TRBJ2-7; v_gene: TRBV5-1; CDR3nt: TGCGCCAGCAGCTTTAGCGGGAGGAGCTACGAGCAGTACTTC; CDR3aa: CASSFSGRSYEQYF